What follows are 11 T cell receptor beta chains derived from one specimen sequenced in a study of regulatory T cells in long-lasting Graves disease. CDR3 regions were amplified by Arm-PCR using iRepertoire HTBI primers to build TCR beta libraries. TCRdb re-called the multiplex PCR reads with MiXCR, one entry per CDR3 protein. The sample carries hundreds of thousands of distinct CDR3 sequences, roughly a sixth recorded once. Described time point: newly diagnosed GD, antithyroid drugs for less than 3 months. Researchers made the TCR library from RNA that was extracted from PBMCs. The sample was also linked to a second study, of T cells in Graves' hyperthyroidism and ophthalmopathy.

The sequences come from peripheral blood mononuclear cells (PBMCs), collected at new diagnosis, from a patient treated with antithyroid drugs. The receptors were gathered from a woman aged 35-65 years with Graves disease.

This clonotype has a count of ten or more. This rearrangement joins TRBV9 to TRBJ1-2; unclear D gene. The V end was cut by 3 bases, the J end by 5 bases, with 17 bases between. Germline loops: CDR1 SGDLS, CDR2 YYNGEE. The CDR3 has 15 residues. This CDR3 reads CASSARRGHSYGYTF. Written as DNA, the CDR3 is TGTGCCAGCAGCGCCCGGAGAGGGCACTCTTATGGCTACACCTTC.

The sample holds many counts of this clonotype. An end of the junction does not agree with germline; a read error may underlie this. The rearrangement joins TRBV5-1 to TRBJ2-7, with 7 bases matching TRBD1. The CDR3 contains 14 residues. CDR1 is SGHRS and CDR2 is YFSETQ in the germline V gene. CDR3 amino acids: CASSYSGQPYEQYF. The DNA for the CDR3 is TGTGCCAGCAGTTACTCGGGACAGCCCTACGAGCAGTACTTC.

This chain uses TRBV3-1 with TRBJ2-4, with a weak D call TRBD1 (6 bases). The CDR3 contains 17 residues. CDR1 is LGHDT, CDR2 YNNKEL, per germline (reference sequence). V dropped 0 bases and J dropped 0 bases, with 12 bases sitting between them. The CDR3 loop is CASSQEGARIAKNIQYF. CDR3 DNA sequence: TGTGCCAGCAGCCAAGAGGGGGCAAGAATAGCCAAAAACATTCAGTACTTC.

This clonotype was counted a few times. This rearrangement joins TRBV6-2 or TRBV6-3 to TRBJ1-1; weak D call: TRBD1 (5 bases). Per the germline V gene, CDR1 is MNHEY and CDR2 is SVGEGT. V lost 2 bases and J lost 10, with 8 bases in between. The CDR3 runs 11 residues. The CDR3 sequence is CASSYGQGAFF. The CDR3 nucleotides read TGTGCCAGCAGTTACGGTCAGGGAGCTTTCTTT.

The table lists this clonotype with many counts. V is TRBV28 and J is TRBJ2-1; 9 nucleotides line up with TRBD2. The CDR3 is 16 amino acids. Per the germline V gene, CDR1 is MDHEN and CDR2 is SYDVKM. V lost 2 bases, J lost 8 bases, and 10 bases stayed unmatched. The CDR3, as DNA: TGTGCCAGCAGTTTAATAGGGACTAGCATTCTCGATGAGCAGTTCTTC. Amino acids: CASSLIGTSILDEQFF.

This clonotype was recorded at least ten times. The chain combines TRBV5-6 with TRBJ1-2; D perhaps matches TRBD1 (5 bases). CDR3 size: 14 residues. Germline values: CDR1 SGHDT, CDR2 YYEEEE. Deletions cut 4 bases from V and 2 bases from J, with 12 bases between. CDR3: CASSPQGGNYGYTF. As DNA, the CDR3 is TGTGCCAGCAGCCCGCAGGGAGGCAACTATGGCTACACCTTC.

This clonotype occurred many times. V gene TRBV24-1 combines with J gene TRBJ2-1, with a weak D call TRBD2 (5 bases). Germline V CDR1 and CDR2: KGHDR, SFDVKD. CDR3 length: 12 residues. V was clipped by 7 bases and J by 6 bases, with 9 bases between them. DNA for the CDR3: TGTGCCACCAGCAGTCGGGGCAATGAGCAGTTCTTC. It encodes CATSSRGNEQFF.

This clonotype was observed many times. The CDR3 reads CASSLRTSGYSSYEQYF. The DNA for the CDR3 is TGCGCCAGCAGCTTGAGGACTAGCGGATATTCCTCCTACGAGCAGTACTTC. The chain combines TRBV5-1 with TRBJ2-7; 10 nucleotides align to TRBD2. Germline CDR1 is SGHRS and CDR2 is YFSETQ. Trimming cost V 1 base and J 0 bases; bases outside gene matches: 7. The CDR3 has 17 residues.

This clonotype occurred a few times. V and J are TRBV27 and TRBJ1-4, with 7 bases identical to TRBD1. There are 17 residues in the CDR3. V gave up 2 bases and J gave up 10 bases; unmatched junction bases: 16. The germline gives CDR1 MNHEY, CDR2 SMNVEV (reference sequence). The CDR3 DNA reads as TGTGCCAGCAGTTTAAAAGGGACAGCTAATGACCGAGGAAAACTGTTTTTT. Residues: CASSLKGTANDRGKLFF.

The rearrangement uses TRBV13 and TRBJ2-5; TRBD2 agrees at 7 bases. Trimming at V came to 4 bases and at J to 0 bases, leaving 8 bases not matched to a gene. The CDR3 has 16 residues. Germline assignment: CDR1 PRHDT and CDR2 FYEKMQ (reference sequence). In DNA form, the CDR3 reads TGTGCCAGCAGCTCAGACTCCGGGACTAACCAAGAGACCCAGTACTTC. Translating gives CASSSDSGTNQETQYF.

There are a few counts of this clonotype. The chain has TRBV3-1 and TRBJ2-7; 9 positions match TRBD1. The V gene's germline CDR1 is LGHDT and CDR2 YNNKEL (reference sequence). V dropped 2 bases and J dropped 3; count of bases not matched to a gene: 5. This CDR3 contains 15 residues. CDR3 amino acids: CASSQSGTGRYEQYF. CDR3 nucleotides: TGTGCCAGCAGCCAATCCGGGACAGGGCGCTACGAGCAGTACTTC.